This T cell receptor (beta chain) was identified in a study of blood T cell repertoires in COVID-19. Background on the study: T cells, B-cell-depleted T cells, or PBMCs supplied cDNA or gDNA.

The data were produced by immunoSEQ multiplex PCR, yet TCRdb's version contains in-frame clones alone and is incomplete. This sample has around 46,000 clones; 85% to 90% occur once, and the top ten carry under 4%. Germline V gene data show CDR1 as SGHDT and CDR2 as YYEEEE. This CDR3 has 17 residues. V was clipped by 4 bases and J by 5 bases, with 22 bases between them. The receptor comes from a woman aged 50 to 60 who had recovered from COVID-19. Sequencing was carried out using PBMCs or T cells enriched from blood (not recorded which). V and J are TRBV5-6 and TRBJ1-5; D perhaps matches TRBD1 (6 bases). The CDR3 DNA follows: TGTGCCAGCAGCGTGTACCGGGACATTTTTACCGATCAGCCCCAGCATTTT. Translating it yields CASSVYRDIFTDQPQHF. The variable domain in full, with the rest retrieved from reference TRBV5-6 and TRBJ1-5, is DAGVTQSPTHLIKTRGQQVTLRCSPKSGHDTVSWYQQALGQGPQFIFQYYEEEERQRGNFPDRFSGHQFPNYSSELNVNALLLGDSALYLCASSVYRDIFTDQPQHFGDGTRLSIL.